The sequence of this T cell receptor (beta chain) was determined in a study of Graves' ophthalmopathy and Graves' hyperthyroidism. V lost 5 bases to trimming and J lost 1 base, with 12 bases between them. This CDR3 is 15 amino acids long. RNA served as the template for amplifying TCR beta CDR3 regions. The workflow started with a first-round RT-PCR run with HTBI primers and then moved on to a second-round multiplex PCR. TCRdb reanalysed the multiplex PCR reads using MiXCR and keeps one entry per CDR3 protein. This table has roughly 300,000 distinct CDR3 sequences, about 17% appearing once. For donors with ophthalmopathy, the disease showed moderate-to-severe activity, reached CAS ≥3 and NOSPECS ≥4, and had lasted under 3 months. Exclusion criteria comprised other autoimmune diseases, uncontrolled infections, pregnancy or lactation in patients. Study results and limitations: The model predicted progression of ophthalmopathy with a sensitivity of about 70%, and its specificity was 72% to 80%.

Regarding this clonotype: The antigen remains unidentified.

The sequencing sample was made of peripheral blood. This TCR was sampled from an adult man with Graves' ophthalmopathy. J is TRBJ2-4 and V is TRBV12-3 or TRBV12-4, with D possibly being TRBD1 (5 bases). The DNA of the CDR3 is TGTGCCAGCAGTATATGGGGCAAGGCCAAAAACATTCAGTACTTC. This translates into CASSIWGKAKNIQYF.